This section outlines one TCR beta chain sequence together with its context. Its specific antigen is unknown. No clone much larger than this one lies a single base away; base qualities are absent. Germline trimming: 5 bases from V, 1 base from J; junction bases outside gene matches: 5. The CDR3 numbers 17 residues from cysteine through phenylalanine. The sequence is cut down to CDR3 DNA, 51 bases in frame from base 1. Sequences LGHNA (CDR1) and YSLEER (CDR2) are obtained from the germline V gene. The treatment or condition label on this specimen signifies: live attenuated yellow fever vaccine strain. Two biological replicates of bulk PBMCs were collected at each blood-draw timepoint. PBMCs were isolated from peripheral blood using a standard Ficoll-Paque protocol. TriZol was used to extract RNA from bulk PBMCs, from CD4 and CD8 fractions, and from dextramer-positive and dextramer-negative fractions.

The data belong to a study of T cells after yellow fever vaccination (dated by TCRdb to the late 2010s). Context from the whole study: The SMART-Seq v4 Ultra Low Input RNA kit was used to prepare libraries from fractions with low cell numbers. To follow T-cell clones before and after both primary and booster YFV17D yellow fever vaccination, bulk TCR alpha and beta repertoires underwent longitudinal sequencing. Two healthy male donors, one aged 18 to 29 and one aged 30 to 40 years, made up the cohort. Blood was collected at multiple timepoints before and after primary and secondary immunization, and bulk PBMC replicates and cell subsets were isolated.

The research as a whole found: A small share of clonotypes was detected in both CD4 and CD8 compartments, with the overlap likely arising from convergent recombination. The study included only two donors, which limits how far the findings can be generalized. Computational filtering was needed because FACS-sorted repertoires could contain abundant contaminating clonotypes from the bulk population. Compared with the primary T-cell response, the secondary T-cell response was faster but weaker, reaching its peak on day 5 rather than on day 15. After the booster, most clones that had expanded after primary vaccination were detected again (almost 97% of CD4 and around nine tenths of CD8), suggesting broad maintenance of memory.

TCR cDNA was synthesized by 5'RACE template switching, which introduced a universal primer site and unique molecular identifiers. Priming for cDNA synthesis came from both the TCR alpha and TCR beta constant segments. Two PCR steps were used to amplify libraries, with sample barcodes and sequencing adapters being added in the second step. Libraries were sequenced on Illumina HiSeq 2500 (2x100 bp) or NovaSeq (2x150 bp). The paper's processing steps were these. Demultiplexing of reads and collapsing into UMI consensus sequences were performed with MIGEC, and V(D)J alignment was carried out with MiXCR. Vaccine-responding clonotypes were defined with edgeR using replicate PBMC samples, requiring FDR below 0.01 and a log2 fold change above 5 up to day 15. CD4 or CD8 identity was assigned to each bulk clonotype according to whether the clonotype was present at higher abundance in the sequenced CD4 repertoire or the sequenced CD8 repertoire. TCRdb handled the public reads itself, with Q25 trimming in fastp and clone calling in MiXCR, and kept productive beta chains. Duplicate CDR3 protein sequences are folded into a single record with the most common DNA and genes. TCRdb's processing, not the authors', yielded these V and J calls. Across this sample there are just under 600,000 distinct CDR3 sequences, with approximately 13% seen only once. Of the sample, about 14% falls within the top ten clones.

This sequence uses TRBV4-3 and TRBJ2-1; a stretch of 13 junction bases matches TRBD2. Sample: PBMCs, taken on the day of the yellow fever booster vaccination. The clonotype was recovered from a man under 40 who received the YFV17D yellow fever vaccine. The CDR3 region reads CASSDRTSGSSYNEQFF. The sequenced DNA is TGCGCCAGCAGCGACCGGACTAGCGGGAGTTCCTACAATGAGCAGTTCTTC.